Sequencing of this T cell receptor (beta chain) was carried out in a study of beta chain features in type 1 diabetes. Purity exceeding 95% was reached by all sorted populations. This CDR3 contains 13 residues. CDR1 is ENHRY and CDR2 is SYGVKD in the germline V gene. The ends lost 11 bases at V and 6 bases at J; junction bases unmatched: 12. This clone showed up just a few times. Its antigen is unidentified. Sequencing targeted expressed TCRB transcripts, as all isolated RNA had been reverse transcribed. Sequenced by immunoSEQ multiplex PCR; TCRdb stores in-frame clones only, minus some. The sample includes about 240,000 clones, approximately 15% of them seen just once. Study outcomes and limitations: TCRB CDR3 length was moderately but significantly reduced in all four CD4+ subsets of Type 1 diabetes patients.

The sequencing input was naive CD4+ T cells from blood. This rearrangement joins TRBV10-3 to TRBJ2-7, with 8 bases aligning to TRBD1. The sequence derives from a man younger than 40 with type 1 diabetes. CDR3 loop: CASHPTGVGEQYF. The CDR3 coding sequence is TGTGCCTCCCACCCGACAGGGGTGGGCGAGCAGTACTTC.